This entry lists 18 T cell receptor beta chains sequenced from one sample in a study of Graves' ophthalmopathy and Graves' hyperthyroidism. RNA transcripts were the source from which TCR beta CDR3 regions were amplified. HTBI primers were used in a first-round RT-PCR, which preceded a second-round multiplex PCR. MiXCR, run by TCRdb on the multiplex PCR reads, gives a single entry per CDR3 protein. The table has 500,000 to 700,000 distinct CDR3 sequences, over 20% seen once. The specimen was peripheral blood. Source of these receptors: a woman younger than 35 with stable Graves' hyperthyroidism. Some clones in this sample may be carry-over from other donors' samples.

This sequence joins TRBV12-5 and TRBJ1-5; 9 positions match TRBD1. The CDR3 runs 16 residues. The germline gives CDR1 LGHNT, CDR2 FRNRAP. V was clipped by 5 bases and J by 6 bases; unmatched bases: 11. CDR3 loop: CASGQEGTGRTQPQHF. DNA of the CDR3: TGTGCTAGTGGTCAAGAGGGGACAGGGAGGACTCAGCCCCAGCATTTT.

The V and J genes are TRBV20-1 and TRBJ1-2, with TRBD1 identical over 12 bases. The CDR3 covers 16 residues. V gave up 1 base and J gave up 6 bases; unmatched junction bases: 9. CDR1 and CDR2 (germline): DFQATT, SNEGSKA (reference sequence). In nucleotides, the CDR3 is TGCAGTGCTAGAGTTTTGGGACAGGGGGCTGAAGATGGCTACACCTTC. Protein sequence: CSARVLGQGAEDGYTF.

This clonotype showed up many times. The rearrangement joins TRBV29-1 to TRBJ2-7, with TRBD1 matching over 9 bases. Germline V gives CDR1 SQVTM, CDR2 ANQGSEA. V lost 7 bases, J lost 2 bases, and 9 bases stayed unmatched. The CDR3 is 14 amino acids. CDR3 loop: CSEAQGAQAYEQYF. The CDR3 nucleotides are TGCAGCGAGGCACAGGGGGCGCAGGCCTACGAGCAGTACTTC.

The table lists this clonotype with many counts. CDR3 nucleotides: TGTGCCAGCAGTTACCGGGGACTAGCGGTCTATTCCTACGAGCAGTACTTC. This translates into CASSYRGLAVYSYEQYF. The chain couples TRBV6-2 or TRBV6-3 to TRBJ2-7, with TRBD2 matching over 11 bases. CDR1 is MNHEY, CDR2 SVGEGT, per germline. The CDR3 covers 17 residues. V lost 2 bases and J lost 1; bases outside the gene matches: 7.

J is TRBJ1-1 and V is TRBV12-3 or TRBV12-4; D is unresolved. The length of the CDR3 is 12 residues. Trimming shortened V by 3 bases and J by 6 bases, and 8 bases separated the two germline ends. The DNA of the CDR3 is TGTGCCAGCAGTTTTCGAGGACCTGAAGCTTTCTTT. Its protein is CASSFRGPEAFF.

The table lists this clonotype with many counts. This chain links TRBV6-2 or TRBV6-3 with TRBJ1-2, with a possible D match to TRBD1 (6 bases). The CDR3 sequence is 15 residues long. V shed 6 bases and J shed 4 bases, with 18 bases lying between them. Looked up from germline, CDR1 is MNHEY and CDR2 is SVGEGT. CDR3 in DNA: TGTGCCAGCAGCCCCCCCGGGACATCCTCCTATGGCTACACCTTC. Its translation is CASSPPGTSSYGYTF.

This clonotype was seen repeatedly, ten times or more. The J gene is TRBJ1-2, the V gene TRBV12-3 or TRBV12-4; TRBD1 agrees at 8 bases. CDR3 length: 13 amino acids. J lost 4 bases, V lost 8 bases, and 6 bases had no gene match. CDR3 DNA: TGTGCCAGCGCTTACGACAGGGGCTATGGCTACACCTTC. Its translation is CASAYDRGYGYTF.

This clonotype was seen at least ten times. One junction end disagrees with the germline gene, perhaps due to a read error. The V gene is TRBV20-1, the J gene TRBJ1-1; 7 bases fit TRBD1. The CDR3 runs 14 residues. Germline CDR1 is DFQATT and CDR2 is SNEGSKA (reference sequence). The CDR3 nucleotides are TGCGGTGCTCCTCCCGGGACAGCTAACACTGAAGCTTTCTTT. This encodes CGAPPGTANTEAFF.

This clonotype has just a few counts. The rearrangement uses TRBV5-1 and TRBJ2-7; D is perhaps TRBD1 or TRBD2 (5 bases each). The CDR3 spans 15 residues. CDR1 SGHRS and CDR2 YFSETQ come from the germline V gene. The V and J ends lost 7 bases and 2 bases respectively, with 19 bases between them. The CDR3 reads CASRPPGTATYEQYF. The CDR3 DNA reads as TGCGCCAGCCGGCCCCCCGGGACGGCGACCTACGAGCAGTACTTC.

The sample holds many counts of this clonotype. V is TRBV20-1 and J is TRBJ1-5; weak D call: TRBD1 (6 bases). The length of the CDR3 is 13 residues. V was trimmed by 6 bases and J by 7 bases, leaving 16 bases between them. The germline V gene encodes CDR1 DFQATT and CDR2 SNEGSKA (reference sequence). In DNA, the CDR3 is TGCAGTGCCCCAAGGGGGGTAGAACAGCCCCAGCATTTT. Residues: CSAPRGVEQPQHF.

The rearrangement joins TRBV20-1 to TRBJ1-2; possibly TRBD1 for D (6 bases). CDR1 DFQATT and CDR2 SNEGSKA come from the germline V gene (reference sequence). With 5 bases removed from V and 1 base from J, the gap between germline ends came to 32 bases. The CDR3 consists of 20 residues. The DNA of the CDR3 is TGCAGTGCTGCCTACCGACCACGGACAGCCTTCCTCTATCTTAACTATGGCTACACCTTC. It encodes CSAAYRPRTAFLYLNYGYTF.

This clonotype was seen at least ten times. The chain couples TRBV20-1 to TRBJ2-4, with D tentatively TRBD1 or TRBD2 (5 bases each). Germline V gives CDR1 DFQATT, CDR2 SNEGSKA (reference sequence). CDR3 length equals 15 residues. V was clipped by 5 bases and J by 0 bases, with 14 bases between them. The CDR3 here is CSASRDGLAKNIQYF. In nucleotides, the CDR3 is TGCAGTGCTTCCCGGGACGGGCTAGCCAAAAACATTCAGTACTTC.

The CDR3 protein is CASSDGYNTEAFF. The CDR3 DNA reads as TGTGCCAGCAGTGACGGGTATAACACTGAAGCTTTCTTT. The chain uses TRBV2 and TRBJ1-1; D unresolved. There are 13 residues in the CDR3. Germline CDR1 and CDR2: SNHLY and FYNNEI. The V and J ends lost 3 bases and 2 bases respectively, with 7 bases between them.

The chain uses TRBV6-1 and TRBJ1-6, with 10 bases matching TRBD1. With V trimmed by 6 bases and J by 7 bases, 6 bases remained unmatched. Germline V gene sequence: CDR1 MNHNS, CDR2 SASEGT. The CDR3 extends over 15 amino acids. The chain's CDR3 is CASRETGGSNSPLHF. CDR3 nucleotides: TGTGCCAGCAGAGAGACAGGGGGCAGCAATTCACCCCTCCACTTT.

This sequence joins TRBV6-4 and TRBJ2-5; D ambiguous. V was clipped by 5 bases and J by 2 bases, with 12 bases between them. CDR1 and CDR2 from the germline V gene are MRHNA and SNTAGT. The CDR3 covers 14 residues. CDR3 DNA sequence: TGTGCCAGCAGTACCCAGTTTTCACAAGAGACCCAGTACTTC. Translation gives CASSTQFSQETQYF.

At least ten counts were recorded for this clonotype. The chain carries TRBV19 and TRBJ2-5; D call uncertain. V was pared by 4 bases and J by 5 bases, with 17 bases between. The CDR3 length is 15 residues. CDR1 is LNHDA and CDR2 is SQIVND in the germline V gene (reference sequence). CDR3 amino acids: CASSTGRQIWETQYF. CDR3 nucleotide sequence: TGTGCCAGTAGTACCGGGCGGCAGATATGGGAGACCCAGTACTTC.

This clonotype was observed many times. The gene calls are TRBV10-2 and TRBJ1-1; D gene ambiguous. V was pared by 5 bases and J by 4 bases, with 8 bases between. CDR1 is WSHSY, CDR2 SAAADI, per germline. CDR3 length: 12 residues. CDR3 DNA: TGCGCCAGCAGTTGGCAATTCACTGAAGCTTTCTTT. Residues: CASSWQFTEAFF.

This clonotype was found a few times. J is TRBJ1-5 and V is TRBV28; D possibly corresponds to TRBD1 (6 bases). Germline CDR1 is MDHEN and CDR2 is SYDVKM. Trimming took off 3 bases at V and 6 bases at J, with 12 bases between the two ends. This CDR3 region has 14 residues. CDR3 amino acids: CASSLTGSGQPQHF. The CDR3 nucleotides are TGTGCCAGCAGTTTGACAGGCTCAGGTCAGCCCCAGCATTTT. Variable domain in full (rest from reference TRBV28 and TRBJ1-5): DVKVTQSSRYLVKRTGEKVFLECVQDMDHENMFWYRQDPGLGLRLIYFSYDVKMKEKGDIPEGYSVSREKKERFSLILESASTNQTSMYLCASSLTGSGQPQHFGDGTRLSIL.